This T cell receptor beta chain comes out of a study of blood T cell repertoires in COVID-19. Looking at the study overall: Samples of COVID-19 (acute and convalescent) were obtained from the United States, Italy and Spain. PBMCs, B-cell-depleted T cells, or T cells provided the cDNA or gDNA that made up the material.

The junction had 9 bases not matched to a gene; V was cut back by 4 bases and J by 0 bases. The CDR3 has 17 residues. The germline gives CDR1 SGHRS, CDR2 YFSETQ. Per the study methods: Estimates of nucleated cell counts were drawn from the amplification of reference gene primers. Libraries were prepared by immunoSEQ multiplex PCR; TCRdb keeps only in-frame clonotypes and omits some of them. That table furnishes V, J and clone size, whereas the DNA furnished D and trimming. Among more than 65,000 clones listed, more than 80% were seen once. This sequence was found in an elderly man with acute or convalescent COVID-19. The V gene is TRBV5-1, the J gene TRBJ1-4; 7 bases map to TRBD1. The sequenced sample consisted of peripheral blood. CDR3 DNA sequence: TGCGCCAGCAGCGAGAGACAGGGATCATCAACTAATGAAAAACTGTTTTTT. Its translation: CASSERQGSSTNEKLFF.